The 32 T cell receptor beta chains presented below share a single source sample, sequenced in a study of blood T cell repertoires in COVID-19 (dated by TCRdb to the early 2020s). The library was generated by the immunoSEQ multiplex PCR assay. TCRdb limited this immuneACCESS table to in-frame rearrangements with V and J called. A share of clones is missing; checked studies link under half to unresolved V genes, and the rest is unexplained. The sample has about 190,000 clones on record, just under 80% of them singletons. Jointly, the top ten make up 2.5% to 3.5% of the sample. Sequencing used peripheral blood. The receptors here all came from a woman older than 75 with active or convalescent COVID-19.

This clone was seen once. The chain employs TRBV6-5 and TRBJ2-2, with unresolved D. The CDR3 is 14 residues long. Germline CDR1 reads MNHEY; CDR2 reads SVGAGI. Trimming shortened V by 2 bases and J by 3 bases, and 7 bases separated the two germline ends. This CDR3 reads CASSYPGDTGELFF. As DNA, the CDR3 is TGTGCCAGCAGTTACCCAGGTGACACCGGGGAGCTGTTTTTT.

CDR3 coding DNA: TGCGCCAGCAATACGGGGGGACCGGAAAACATTCAGTACTTC. This gives the protein CASNTGGPENIQYF. The chain combines TRBV5-1 with TRBJ2-4, with TRBD2 matching 7 bases. The length of the CDR3 is 14 residues. J gave up 5 bases and V 6 bases, and 8 bases lay outside the gene matches. Per germline, CDR1 SGHRS and CDR2 YFSETQ. The full variable domain, rest sourced from reference TRBV5-1 and TRBJ2-4, is KAGVTQTPRYLIKTRGQQVTLSCSPISGHRSVSWYQQTPGQGLQFLFEYFSETQRNKGNFPGRFSGRQFSNSRSEMNVSTLELGDSALYLCASNTGGPENIQYFGAGTRLSVL.

The gene calls are TRBV2 and TRBJ2-5, with TRBD1 identical over 7 bases. The ends lost 6 bases at V and 4 bases at J; junction bases unmatched: 8. Per the germline V gene, CDR1 is SNHLY and CDR2 is FYNNEI. The CDR3 is 14 residues long. The DNA of the CDR3 is TGTGCCAGCAGCGCTGACAGGGTGGTAGAGACCCAGTACTTC. Protein: CASSADRVVETQYF.

The chain carries TRBV5-1 and TRBJ1-2; D is ambiguous. Germline V gene data show CDR1 as SGHRS and CDR2 as YFSETQ. CDR3 length: 15 amino acids. V gave up 0 bases and J gave up 1 base, with 10 bases separating them. The CDR3 DNA follows: TGCGCCAGCAGCTTGGTCGGGGAGGGTAACTATGGCTACACCTTC. This translates into CASSLVGEGNYGYTF.

J is TRBJ1-2 and V is TRBV5-1; D is undetermined. Germline lookup yields CDR1 SGHRS and CDR2 YFSETQ. Trimming shortened V by 1 base and J by 5 bases, and 18 bases separated the two germline ends. This CDR3 has 16 amino acids. The chain's CDR3 is CASSLNSQDWWYGYTF. In DNA form, the CDR3 reads TGCGCCAGCAGCTTGAATAGCCAGGACTGGTGGTATGGCTACACCTTC. The full variable domain, with the rest looked up from reference TRBV5-1 and TRBJ1-2, is KAGVTQTPRYLIKTRGQQVTLSCSPISGHRSVSWYQQTPGQGLQFLFEYFSETQRNKGNFPGRFSGRQFSNSRSEMNVSTLELGDSALYLCASSLNSQDWWYGYTFGSGTRLTVV.

The chain is built from TRBV5-6 and TRBJ2-3; D gene uncertain. In germline, CDR1 is SGHDT, CDR2 YYEEEE. V was shortened by 0 bases and J by 3 bases, with 8 bases between the two germline ends. The CDR3 has 14 residues. This CDR3 is CASSLARSTDTQYF. DNA of the CDR3: TGTGCCAGCAGCTTGGCGCGATCGACAGATACGCAGTATTTT.

The chain combines TRBV5-1 with TRBJ1-1; D is undetermined. This CDR3 is 16 amino acids long. Germline lookup yields CDR1 SGHRS and CDR2 YFSETQ. V was shortened by 0 bases and J by 6 bases, with 18 bases between the two germline ends. CDR3 amino acids: CASSLGGFKALAEAFF. The CDR3, as DNA: TGCGCCAGCAGCTTGGGAGGGTTTAAAGCACTGGCTGAAGCTTTCTTT.

The V call is TRBV28, the J call TRBJ1-2; perhaps TRBD1 as D (6 bases). The germline gives CDR1 MDHEN, CDR2 SYDVKM. V was trimmed by 2 bases and J by 3 bases, leaving 19 bases between them. The CDR3 has 17 residues. The CDR3 DNA reads as TGTGCCAGCAGTTTACGCGGAGGGCGGGGGGCGTACTATGGCTACACCTTC. Its translation is CASSLRGGRGAYYGYTF.

The chain employs TRBV10-2 and TRBJ1-6; 7 bases match TRBD1. CDR3 length: 16 amino acids. CDR1 is WSHSY and CDR2 is SAAADI in the germline V gene. The trim removed 6 bases at V and 9 bases at J, leaving 14 bases unmatched. This chain's CDR3 is CASRATRQGLSSPLHF. The CDR3 DNA follows: TGCGCCAGCAGGGCGACGCGACAGGGACTCAGTTCACCCCTCCACTTT.

The J gene is TRBJ1-2, the V gene TRBV5-1, with 10 bases lining up with TRBD1. Germline trimming cut 4 bases from V and 4 bases from J; bases unmatched to any gene: 4. Germline CDR1 reads SGHRS; CDR2 reads YFSETQ. The CDR3 length is 14 residues. The CDR3 loop is CASSTGQGTYGYTF. The CDR3 nucleotides read TGCGCCAGCAGCACGGGACAGGGGACCTATGGCTACACCTTC. Full variable domain (outside the CDR3, taken from reference TRBV5-1 and TRBJ1-2): KAGVTQTPRYLIKTRGQQVTLSCSPISGHRSVSWYQQTPGQGLQFLFEYFSETQRNKGNFPGRFSGRQFSNSRSEMNVSTLELGDSALYLCASSTGQGTYGYTFGSGTRLTVV.

V and J are TRBV18 and TRBJ2-1; TRBD2 is a possible D gene (6 bases). Deletions cut 3 bases from V and 6 bases from J, with 15 bases between. CDR3 size: 15 residues. Germline CDR1 KGHSH, CDR2 LQKENI. CDR3 amino acids: CASSPPRGQANEQFF. CDR3 coding DNA: TGTGCCAGCTCACCCCCGCGGGGTCAGGCCAATGAGCAGTTCTTC. Supplemented by reference TRBV18 and TRBJ2-1, the full variable domain reads NAGVMQNPRHLVRRRGQEARLRCSPMKGHSHVYWYRQLPEEGLKFMVYLQKENIIDESGMPKERFSAEFPKEGPSILRIQQVVRGDSAAYFCASSPPRGQANEQFFGPGTRLTVL.

The J gene is TRBJ1-2, the V gene TRBV28; D is ambiguous. The V end was cut by 6 bases, the J end by 8 bases, with 16 bases between. This CDR3 spans 13 amino acids. Looked up from germline, CDR1 is MDHEN and CDR2 is SYDVKM. The chain's CDR3 is CASSPGEVMGYTF. CDR3 bases: TGTGCCAGCAGCCCCGGAGAGGTTATGGGCTACACCTTC.

The chain has TRBV11-2 and TRBJ1-5; possible D gene TRBD1, 5 bases. CDR1 and CDR2 from the germline V gene are SGHAT and FQNNGV. V was cut by 0 bases and J by 2 bases, with 8 bases left in between. The CDR3 is 15 residues long. CDR3 bases: TGTGCCAGCAGCTTAGAAGGGGTTGGCAATCAGCCCCAGCATTTT. Its translation is CASSLEGVGNQPQHF.

This clone showed up just a few times. The chain carries TRBV14 and TRBJ1-1; tentative D call: TRBD1 (6 bases). The CDR3 contains 14 residues. The germline gives CDR1 SGHDN, CDR2 FVKESK. Deletions cut 2 bases from V and 4 bases from J, with 11 bases between. The CDR3 DNA reads TGTGCCAGCAGCCAACGAACAGGGACCACTGAAGCTTTCTTT. The encoded protein is CASSQRTGTTEAFF.

The genes are TRBV5-4 and TRBJ1-1; TRBD1 aligns across 7 bases. V gave up 3 bases and J gave up 1 base; unmatched junction bases: 9. This CDR3 comprises 16 residues. Germline V gene sequence: CDR1 SGHNT, CDR2 YYREEE (reference sequence). This chain's CDR3 is CASSSPRQGANTEAFF. The CDR3 bases are TGTGCCAGCAGCTCACCACGACAGGGAGCGAACACTGAAGCTTTCTTT.

The chain couples TRBV27 to TRBJ2-1; 9 bases fit TRBD1. Germline V gives CDR1 MNHEY, CDR2 SMNVEV (reference sequence). The V and J ends lost 3 bases and 9 bases, in that order; junction bases with no gene match: 6. The CDR3 extends over 14 amino acids. CDR3 protein: CASSFRQGGIEQFF. For the CDR3, the DNA is TGTGCCAGCAGTTTCCGACAGGGGGGGATTGAGCAGTTCTTC.

The chain combines TRBV6-6 with TRBJ2-2, with D unclear. CDR3 size: 14 residues. Per germline, CDR1 MNHNY and CDR2 SVGAGI (reference sequence). V lost 6 bases, J lost 0 bases, and 8 bases lay in between. DNA of the CDR3: TGTGCCAGCAGGGGCACCTCGAACACCGGGGAGCTGTTTTTT. Translating gives CASRGTSNTGELFF.

V gene TRBV7-2 combines with J gene TRBJ1-1; 8 bases map to TRBD1. Looked up from germline, CDR1 is SGHTA and CDR2 is FQGNSA. The CDR3 length is 13 residues. J gave up 4 bases and V 6 bases, and 4 bases lay outside the gene matches. CDR3 in DNA: TGTGCCAGCAGGATTACAGGGGGCACTGAAGCTTTCTTT. This translates into CASRITGGTEAFF.

The rearrangement links TRBV11-2 to TRBJ1-2, with 7 bases aligning to TRBD1. V dropped 4 bases and J dropped 4; count of bases not matched to a gene: 9. Germline CDR1 is SGHAT and CDR2 is FQNNGV. The CDR3 is 15 residues long. The CDR3 loop is CASSSIRDSLYGYTF. The CDR3 DNA reads as TGTGCCAGCAGCTCCATCCGGGACAGCCTCTATGGCTACACCTTC.

The chain combines TRBV3-1 (or the pseudogene TRBV3-2) with TRBJ1-3; tentatively, D is TRBD1 (6 bases). V shed 5 bases and J shed 0 bases, with 17 bases lying between them. This CDR3 has 17 residues. Germline V gene sequence: CDR1 LGHDT, CDR2 YNNKEL (reference sequence). This chain's CDR3 is CASSTQGQLLSGNTIYF. The CDR3 DNA follows: TGTGCCAGCAGCACACAAGGACAGCTCCTCTCTGGAAACACCATATATTTT.

This chain uses TRBV19 with TRBJ1-6, with D tentatively TRBD1 (5 bases). CDR3 length equals 16 residues. Trimming removed 2 bases at V and 7 bases at J, with 15 bases between. CDR1 is LNHDA, CDR2 SQIVND, per germline (reference sequence). CDR3 loop: CASSISFFQGNSPLHF. The CDR3 region has the DNA TGTGCCAGTAGTATATCCTTCTTCCAGGGCAATTCACCCCTCCACTTT.

This rearrangement joins TRBV12-3 or TRBV12-4 to TRBJ1-1; unclear D gene. The CDR3 is 11 residues long. Trimming stripped 1 base from V and 6 bases from J, with 3 bases between. The CDR3, as DNA: TGTGCCAGCAGTTTAGTCTCTGAAGCTTTCTTT. Encoded protein: CASSLVSEAFF.

The V call is TRBV7-9, the J call TRBJ2-6; tentatively, D is TRBD1 (6 bases). This CDR3 has 16 residues. Between the trimmed V and J ends, which lost 4 bases and 4 bases, there was a span of 14 bases. Germline V gene sequence: CDR1 SEHNR, CDR2 FQNEAQ (reference sequence). Here the CDR3 reads CASSSTGPPGANVLTF. CDR3 nucleotide sequence: TGTGCCAGCAGCTCCACAGGGCCTCCAGGGGCCAACGTCCTGACTTTC.

V usage is TRBV19 and J usage is TRBJ2-6, with D perhaps TRBD2 (6 bases). V was pared by 10 bases and J by 0 bases, with 16 bases between. CDR1 and CDR2 (germline): LNHDA, SQIVND (reference sequence). The length of the CDR3 is 16 residues. The CDR3 sequence: CATSRAGSSGANVLTF. The CDR3 DNA reads as TGTGCCACCAGTCGAGCGGGTTCCTCTGGGGCCAACGTCCTGACTTTC.

The gene calls are TRBV5-1 and TRBJ1-3; 9 positions match TRBD1. The CDR3 consists of 13 residues. The J segment lost 8 bases and the V segment lost 0 bases, leaving 0 bases of the junction unmatched. Germline V CDR1 and CDR2: SGHRS, YFSETQ. As DNA, the CDR3 is TGCGCCAGCAGCTTGGGACAGGGGGACACCATATATTTT. Protein product: CASSLGQGDTIYF.

The rearrangement uses TRBV5-7 and TRBJ2-3; D remains unclear. TRBV5-7 is sorted into the ORF group, with uncertain function. Between the trimmed V and J ends, which lost 8 bases and 3 bases, there was a span of 19 bases. The CDR3 has 15 residues. Here the CDR3 reads CARPSQYYETDTQYF. The DNA of the CDR3 is TGTGCCAGGCCCTCCCAGTACTATGAGACAGATACGCAGTATTTT.

V gene TRBV15 combines with J gene TRBJ2-7, with 11 positions matching TRBD2. From germline, CDR1 is LNHNV and CDR2 YYDKDF (reference sequence). The CDR3 loop spans 16 amino acids. Trimming at V came to 0 bases and at J to 3 bases, leaving 4 bases not matched to a gene. The CDR3 reads CATSRDLAGGIYEQYF. The CDR3 DNA reads TGTGCCACCAGCAGAGATTTAGCGGGGGGGATCTACGAGCAGTACTTC.

Only a few counts were recorded for this clone. The chain carries TRBV7-9 and TRBJ1-1, with D possibly matching TRBD1 (5 bases). Per the germline V gene, CDR1 is SEHNR and CDR2 is FQNEAQ (reference sequence). V lost 1 base to trimming and J lost 6 bases, with 9 bases between them. CDR3 length equals 13 residues. CDR3 sequence (DNA): TGTGCCAGCAGCTTAGGCGGGGACCCTGAAGCTTTCTTT. Protein: CASSLGGDPEAFF.

Only one count was recorded for this clone. The genes are TRBV5-5 and TRBJ2-3, with 8 nucleotides matching TRBD2. The CDR3 spans 12 residues. V dropped 7 bases and J dropped 6; count of bases not matched to a gene: 4. Germline V gene sequence: CDR1 SGHKS, CDR2 YYEKEE (reference sequence). For the CDR3, the DNA is TGTGCCAGCCGGGGGGGAGTGGATACGCAGTATTTT. It codes for CASRGGVDTQYF.

The chain joins TRBV11-2 to TRBJ1-2; D gene uncertain. The V gene lost 3 bases and the J gene lost 4 bases, with 12 bases spanning the gap. The CDR3 has 14 amino acids. CDR1 SGHAT and CDR2 FQNNGV come from the germline V gene. The CDR3 region is CASSFSETTYGYTF. CDR3 nucleotide sequence: TGTGCCAGCAGCTTCTCGGAGACTACCTATGGCTACACCTTC.

This chain joins TRBV19 and TRBJ2-1; a weak D match, TRBD2 (6 bases). CDR1 LNHDA and CDR2 SQIVND come from the germline V gene (reference sequence). Trimming removed 6 bases from V and 7 bases from J, with 19 bases in between. There are 15 residues in the CDR3. This chain's CDR3 is CASRGRVARGNEQFF. Here the CDR3 DNA reads TGTGCCAGTAGAGGGAGAGTAGCGCGGGGAAATGAGCAGTTCTTC.

This chain uses TRBV6-1 with TRBJ1-5; tentative D call: TRBD1 (6 bases). CDR3 size: 16 residues. Germline CDR1 reads MNHNS; CDR2 reads SASEGT. V lost 2 bases and J 0 bases, leaving 11 bases between the germline ends. CDR3 nucleotide sequence: TGTGCCAGCAGTGAACACAGGGATCTTAGCAATCAGCCCCAGCATTTT. Translating it yields CASSEHRDLSNQPQHF.